A single sample gave rise to the 26 T cell receptor beta chains below, sequenced in a study of blood T cell repertoires in COVID-19. The method was immunoSEQ multiplex PCR; TCRdb's version includes in-frame clones alone and lacks a portion of them. In the table there are fewer than 250,000 clones, around 80% of which are singletons. Sequenced sample: peripheral blood. These receptors were collected from a middle-aged man with active or convalescent COVID-19.

The chain links TRBV11-2 to TRBJ2-7; the match to TRBD2 covers 7 bases. With 2 bases clipped from V and 12 bases from J, the junction kept 7 bases outside the gene matches. CDR1 and CDR2 from the germline V gene are SGHAT and FQNNGV. This CDR3 region has 12 residues. The CDR3 region has the DNA TGTGCCAGCAGCTTACAGCGGGAAGAAAGGTACTTC. Protein sequence: CASSLQREERYF.

This chain connects TRBV3-1 (or the pseudogene TRBV3-2) to TRBJ2-7, with D perhaps TRBD1 (5 bases). V was trimmed by 1 base and J by 2 bases, leaving 12 bases between them. The CDR3 covers 15 residues. The germline CDR1 and CDR2 sequences are LGHDT and YNNKEL (reference sequence). Here the CDR3 reads CASSQGRQPTYEQYF. CDR3 nucleotide sequence: TGTGCCAGCAGCCAAGGGAGACAGCCGACCTACGAGCAGTACTTC.

The rearrangement joins TRBV5-4 to TRBJ2-7; 11 bases align to TRBD1. The germline gives CDR1 SGHNT, CDR2 YYREEE (reference sequence). This CDR3 contains 17 residues. V lost 0 bases and J lost 2; bases outside the gene matches: 7. DNA for the CDR3: TGTGCCAGCAGCTTGGGGGCGGACAGGGGGCGCACCTACGAGCAGTACTTC. Its protein product is CASSLGADRGRTYEQYF.

This rearrangement joins TRBV6-5 to TRBJ1-1; D is perhaps TRBD1 (5 bases). The CDR3 loop spans 14 amino acids. The V end was cut by 2 bases, the J end by 1 base, with 8 bases between. CDR1 is MNHEY and CDR2 is SVGAGI in the germline V gene. CDR3 loop: CASSYPDRNTEAFF. The CDR3, as DNA: TGTGCCAGCAGTTACCCTGACAGGAACACTGAAGCTTTCTTT.

CDR3 DNA: TGTGCCATCAGGTCGACACCCCAAGAGACCCAGTACTTC. As protein: CAIRSTPQETQYF. The V and J genes are TRBV10-3 and TRBJ2-5; the D is unclear. Germline assignment: CDR1 ENHRY and CDR2 SYGVKD. The CDR3 totals 13 residues. V lost 6 bases, J lost 1 base, and 9 bases lay in between.

The chain uses TRBV21-1 and TRBJ2-3; TRBD1, the table's D call, was not compared with the DNA. TRBV21-1 is classified as a pseudogene. The CDR3 is 16 residues long. CDR3 nucleotide sequence: TGTGCCAGCCGACGACAGGGAAGGGGGGGCACAGATACGCAGTATTTT. As protein: CASRRQGRGGTDTQYF.

This chain uses TRBV2 with TRBJ2-7, with 9 bases matching TRBD2. Germline CDR1 is SNHLY and CDR2 is FYNNEI. This CDR3 has 18 residues. J lost 1 base, V lost 0 bases, and 10 bases had no gene match. CDR3 region: CASSEASLAGTPSYEQYF. DNA for the CDR3: TGTGCCAGCAGTGAAGCGTCGCTAGCGGGAACCCCTTCCTACGAGCAGTACTTC.

The chain has TRBV5-6 and TRBJ1-2; D is uncertain. The V gene lost 0 bases and the J gene lost 8 bases, with 5 bases spanning the gap. Germline CDR1 is SGHDT and CDR2 is YYEEEE. CDR3 length: 11 amino acids. The CDR3 DNA follows: TGTGCCAGCAGCTTGGACTGGGGCTACACCTTC. This sequence encodes CASSLDWGYTF. Full variable domain (remainder filled in from reference TRBV5-6 and TRBJ1-2): DAGVTQSPTHLIKTRGQQVTLRCSPKSGHDTVSWYQQALGQGPQFIFQYYEEEERQRGNFPDRFSGHQFPNYSSELNVNALLLGDSALYLCASSLDWGYTFGSGTRLTVV.

This chain uses TRBV9 with TRBJ2-3; 15 nucleotides agree with TRBD2. The CDR3 is made up of 20 amino acids. Trimming cost V 2 bases and J 2 bases; bases outside gene matches: 12. CDR1 is SGDLS and CDR2 is YYNGEE in the germline V gene. The CDR3 sequence: CASSVRDGTSGRSVTDTQYF. In DNA, the CDR3 is TGTGCCAGCAGCGTTCGCGACGGGACTAGCGGGAGGTCTGTCACAGATACGCAGTATTTT. The entire variable domain, with the rest obtained from reference TRBV9 and TRBJ2-3, is as follows: DSGVTQTPKHLITATGQRVTLRCSPRSGDLSVYWYQQSLDQGLQFLIQYYNGEERAKGNILERFSAQQFPDLHSELNLSSLELGDSALYFCASSVRDGTSGRSVTDTQYFGPGTRLTVL.

The chain joins TRBV7-9 to TRBJ2-1, with 9 bases identical to TRBD2. Germline CDR1 SEHNR, CDR2 FQNEAQ (reference sequence). V lost 1 base and J lost 9; bases outside the gene matches: 7. The CDR3 is made up of 15 amino acids. In nucleotides, the CDR3 is TGTGCCAGCAGCTTAGGGCCCAGCGGGAGGTTTGAGCAGTTCTTC. This codes for CASSLGPSGRFEQFF.

The chain joins TRBV6-2 or TRBV6-3 to TRBJ2-1; 7 bases line up with TRBD1. The CDR3 extends over 17 amino acids. The germline gives CDR1 MNHEY, CDR2 SVGEGT. With 0 bases clipped from V and 3 bases from J, the junction kept 8 bases outside the gene matches. The CDR3 loop is CASSYSPMTGIYNEQFF. CDR3 DNA sequence: TGTGCCAGCAGTTACTCCCCTATGACAGGGATCTACAATGAGCAGTTCTTC.

This chain links TRBV27 with TRBJ2-1; D call uncertain. In germline, CDR1 is MNHEY, CDR2 SMNVEV (reference sequence). Trimming took 0 bases from V and 0 from J, leaving 6 bases between them. This CDR3 has 15 amino acids. The CDR3 here is CASSLSPPSYNEQFF. CDR3 sequence (DNA): TGTGCCAGCAGTTTATCTCCTCCCTCCTACAATGAGCAGTTCTTC.

This chain uses TRBV27 with TRBJ2-7, with 7 bases lining up with TRBD1. V trimming: 5 bases; J trimming: 4 bases; junction bases outside the gene matches: 5. The CDR3 totals 13 residues. Germline V gives CDR1 MNHEY, CDR2 SMNVEV (reference sequence). The CDR3 DNA reads TGTGCCAGCAGTGTCGACAGGGCATACGAGCAGTACTTC. Translation: CASSVDRAYEQYF.

The CDR3 region is CASRPTGTDTQYF. CDR3 nucleotide sequence: TGTGCCAGCAGACCTACAGGGACAGATACGCAGTATTTT. The V and J genes are TRBV6-5 and TRBJ2-3, with D possibly being TRBD1 (6 bases). CDR3 size: 13 residues. V was clipped by 6 bases and J by 3 bases, with 10 bases between them. CDR1 is MNHEY, CDR2 SVGAGI, per germline.

J is TRBJ1-1 and V is TRBV2; 9 bases align to TRBD1. The CDR3 length is 15 residues. Looked up from germline, CDR1 is SNHLY and CDR2 is FYNNEI. Trimming removed 5 bases from V and 1 base from J; junction bases left unmatched: 5. The CDR3 region has the DNA TGTGCCAGCAGTCTAAAGGACAGGGGGAACACTGAAGCTTTCTTT. Its protein product is CASSLKDRGNTEAFF.

The chain combines TRBV5-4 with TRBJ1-2; D gene unclear. Germline CDR1 and CDR2: SGHNT and YYREEE (reference sequence). CDR3 length: 13 amino acids. Between the trimmed V and J ends, which lost 2 bases and 11 bases, there was a span of 16 bases. The CDR3 region has the DNA TGTGCCAGCAGCTTAAGTCGCGAGAGAAGATACACCTTC. It translates to CASSLSRERRYTF.

The chain uses TRBV4-1 and TRBJ1-1; 8 nucleotides match TRBD1. With V trimmed by 0 bases and J by 3 bases, 9 bases remained unmatched. The CDR3 has 17 residues. Germline assignment: CDR1 MGHRA and CDR2 YSYEKL. DNA of the CDR3: TGCGCCAGCAGCCAAGAGTGGACAGGGATAGGGGACACTGAAGCTTTCTTT. Its translation is CASSQEWTGIGDTEAFF.

This chain connects TRBV5-1 to TRBJ1-1; D not certain. Trimming took off 0 bases at V and 4 bases at J, with 10 bases between the two ends. The CDR3 length is 14 residues. From germline, CDR1 is SGHRS and CDR2 YFSETQ. The CDR3, as DNA: TGCGCCAGCAGCTTGGATCGGAGGGCCACTGAAGCTTTCTTT. This translates into CASSLDRRATEAFF.

V usage is TRBV7-8 and J usage is TRBJ1-5, with a possible D match to TRBD1 (5 bases). The CDR3 is made up of 17 amino acids. The V gene's germline CDR1 is SGHVS and CDR2 FQNEAQ. The V end lost 4 bases, the J end lost 5 bases, and 21 bases lay between the germline ends. The CDR3 DNA is TGTGCCAGCAGCTCCAGCATCGGGAGGGGCTTACATCAGCCCCAGCATTTT. Translation gives CASSSSIGRGLHQPQHF. The variable domain in full, completed from reference TRBV7-8 and TRBJ1-5, reads GAGVSQSPRYKVAKRGQDVALRCDPISGHVSLFWYQQALGQGPEFLTYFQNEAQLDKSGLPSDRFFAERPEGSVSTLKIQRTQQEDSAVYLCASSSSIGRGLHQPQHFGDGTRLSIL.

The chain is built from TRBV4-1 and TRBJ2-5; no definite D call. The CDR3 contains 17 residues. Trimming took off 1 base at V and 0 bases at J, with 15 bases between the two ends. Germline V gene lookup returns CDR1 MGHRA and CDR2 YSYEKL. CDR3 loop: CASSQVGAPIHQETQYF. The CDR3 DNA sequence: TGCGCCAGCAGCCAAGTAGGAGCTCCTATACACCAAGAGACCCAGTACTTC.

The chain is built from TRBV7-9 and TRBJ2-7; D is unclear. The V gene lost 1 base and the J gene lost 1 base, with 14 bases spanning the gap. The CDR3 is made up of 16 amino acids. Germline-derived CDR1 and CDR2 are SEHNR and FQNEAQ (reference sequence). CDR3 sequence (DNA): TGTGCCAGCAGCTTAGGAAATCTGTCCAGATCCTACGAGCAGTACTTC. Amino acids: CASSLGNLSRSYEQYF.

The chain couples TRBV19 to TRBJ1-5; a weak D match, TRBD1 (6 bases). The V end was cut by 3 bases, the J end by 7 bases, with 19 bases between. The CDR3 runs to 16 residues. Germline assignment: CDR1 LNHDA and CDR2 SQIVND (reference sequence). This chain's CDR3 is CASSIPGRAGVQPQHF. The CDR3 nucleotides read TGTGCCAGTAGTATCCCCGGTAGGGCAGGGGTCCAGCCCCAGCATTTT.

This chain uses TRBV11-3 with TRBJ2-1; tentatively, D is TRBD1 (5 bases). The germline V gene encodes CDR1 SGHNT and CDR2 YENEEA. The CDR3 covers 17 residues. The V end was cut by 2 bases, the J end by 0 bases, with 14 bases between. CDR3 protein: CASSLTHQGFSYNEQFF. The CDR3 DNA reads TGTGCCAGCAGCTTAACCCACCAGGGATTCTCCTACAATGAGCAGTTCTTC.

The chain employs TRBV19 and TRBJ1-4; D remains ambiguous. With 10 bases removed from V and 6 bases from J, the gap between germline ends came to 21 bases. Looked up from germline, CDR1 is LNHDA and CDR2 is SQIVND (reference sequence). This CDR3 is built from 15 residues. The CDR3 region has the DNA TGTGCCACGATGGGGAGTCCCGGAGATGATGAAAAACTGTTTTTT. Translated, it gives CATMGSPGDDEKLFF. Using reference TRBV19 and TRBJ1-4 for the parts outside the CDR3, the full variable domain is DGGITQSPKYLFRKEGQNVTLSCEQNLNHDAMYWYRQDPGQGLRLIYYSQIVNDFQKGDIAEGYSVSREKKESFPLTVTSAQKNPTAFYLCATMGSPGDDEKLFFGSGTQLSVL.

This chain uses TRBV19 with TRBJ1-3; D gene ambiguous. Trimming left V 6 bases short and J 0 bases short, with 21 bases between. The CDR3 runs 18 residues. The germline V gene has CDR1 LNHDA and CDR2 SQIVND (reference sequence). The CDR3 DNA follows: TGTGCCAGTAGGAGGGCAGGCGTTAGTTTTGCCTCTGGAAACACCATATATTTT. Protein sequence: CASRRAGVSFASGNTIYF.

This chain joins TRBV27 and TRBJ2-7, with 8 bases matching TRBD2. The junction had 10 bases not matched to a gene; V was cut back by 2 bases and J by 1 base. The germline gives CDR1 MNHEY, CDR2 SMNVEV (reference sequence). The CDR3 length is 17 residues. DNA of the CDR3: TGTGCCAGCAGTTTACCCCCGGGGGCGGGAGGTTCCTACGAGCAGTACTTC. Protein sequence: CASSLPPGAGGSYEQYF.